A selection of T cell receptor beta chains follows, all from one sample in a study of T-cell reconstitution after alpha-beta-depleted transplantation in children. Using its own MiXCR run on the PCR reads, TCRdb lists one record per CDR3 protein. The table lists about 170,000 distinct CDR3 sequences, 11% of them singletons, with approximately 13% in the top ten. Here the sequenced sample was PBMCs, taken before TCRalphabeta/CD19-depleted stem cell transplant. These receptor sequences come from a boy between 2 and 10 years old with acute myeloid leukemia, due to receive a stem cell transplant. CDR3s include the opening cysteine and the closing phenylalanine or tryptophan. Each record gives: D gene, clone size, J gene, V gene, CDR3 protein, CDR3 DNA. D genes are given only for firm matches. Not all rows give a size; the values are once, few, many and, for expanded clones, a class.

D gene: .; clone size: many; J gene: TRBJ2-3; V gene: TRBV6-1; CDR3 protein: CASIPAGTDTQYF; CDR3 DNA: TGTGCCAGCATACCAGCGGGCACAGATACGCAGTATTTT
D gene: .; clone size: many; J gene: TRBJ2-3; V gene: TRBV20-1; CDR3 protein: CSASYQRPSTDTQYF; CDR3 DNA: TGCAGTGCTAGTTATCAGCGTCCTAGCACAGATACGCAGTATTTT
D gene: .; clone size: many; J gene: TRBJ2-3; V gene: TRBV5-1; CDR3 protein: CASSLALAASTDTQYF; CDR3 DNA: TGCGCCAGCAGCTTGGCATTAGCGGCTAGCACAGATACGCAGTATTTT
D gene: .; clone size: .; J gene: TRBJ1-6; V gene: TRBV20-1; CDR3 protein: CSARSQGDNSPLHF; CDR3 DNA: TGCAGTGCTAGATCACAAGGGGATAATTCACCCCTCCACTTT
D gene: .; clone size: many; J gene: TRBJ2-6; V gene: TRBV19; CDR3 protein: CASSPNSGANVLTF; CDR3 DNA: TGTGCCAGTAGCCCTAATTCCGGGGCCAACGTCCTGACTTTC
D gene: .; clone size: many; J gene: TRBJ1-1; V gene: TRBV7-6; CDR3 protein: CASSPSMGGEAFF; CDR3 DNA: TGTGCCAGCAGCCCTTCAATGGGGGGTGAAGCTTTCTTT
D gene: .; clone size: many; J gene: TRBJ2-3; V gene: TRBV10-3; CDR3 protein: CAIGGTPSTDTQYF; CDR3 DNA: TGTGCCATCGGTGGGACGCCGAGCACAGATACGCAGTATTTT
D gene: TRBD2; clone size: few; J gene: TRBJ2-1; V gene: TRBV20-1; CDR3 protein: CCARDWAAGGPYNEQFF; CDR3 DNA: TGCTGTGCTAGAGATTGGGCGGCGGGGGGGCCTTACAATGAGCAGTTCTTC
D gene: TRBD2; clone size: many; J gene: TRBJ2-1; V gene: TRBV2; CDR3 protein: CASSGGLAGGGNEQFF; CDR3 DNA: TGTGCCAGCAGCGGTGGACTAGCGGGAGGAGGTAATGAGCAGTTCTTC
D gene: .; clone size: many; J gene: TRBJ2-5; V gene: TRBV20-1; CDR3 protein: CSARAASQETQYF; CDR3 DNA: TGCAGTGCTAGAGCGGCTAGCCAAGAGACCCAGTACTTC
D gene: .; clone size: many; J gene: TRBJ1-2; V gene: TRBV5-1; CDR3 protein: CASSDGDGYTF; CDR3 DNA: TGCGCCAGCAGCGATGGAGATGGCTACACCTTC
D gene: .; clone size: many; J gene: TRBJ2-3; V gene: TRBV5-4; CDR3 protein: CASSLNREDTQYF; CDR3 DNA: TGTGCCAGCAGCTTGAATAGAGAGGATACGCAGTATTTT
D gene: .; clone size: many; J gene: TRBJ1-3; V gene: TRBV5-5; CDR3 protein: CASRDKSSGNTIYF; CDR3 DNA: TGTGCCAGCAGGGACAAGAGCTCTGGAAACACCATATATTTT
D gene: TRBD2; clone size: many; J gene: TRBJ2-5; V gene: TRBV6-1; CDR3 protein: CASSPITGGRPFQETQYF; CDR3 DNA: TGTGCCAGCAGTCCGATTACTGGCGGGAGGCCTTTTCAAGAGACCCAGTACTTC
D gene: .; clone size: many; J gene: TRBJ2-3; V gene: TRBV12-3/TRBV12-4; CDR3 protein: CASSLTVVSFGTDTQYF; CDR3 DNA: TGTGCCAGCAGTTTGACAGTTGTAAGTTTCGGCACAGATACGCAGTATTTT
D gene: .; clone size: many; J gene: TRBJ1-5; V gene: TRBV27; CDR3 protein: CASSPYEGRGQPQHF; CDR3 DNA: TGTGCCAGCAGTCCCTACGAGGGGAGGGGTCAGCCCCAGCATTTT
D gene: TRBD1; clone size: many; J gene: TRBJ1-1; V gene: TRBV11-2; CDR3 protein: CASSWRGQGTLTEAFF; CDR3 DNA: TGTGCCAGCAGCTGGAGAGGACAGGGGACTCTCACTGAAGCTTTCTTT
D gene: TRBD1; clone size: many; J gene: TRBJ1-1; V gene: TRBV27; CDR3 protein: CASSLKQGVNTEAFF; CDR3 DNA: TGTGCCAGCAGTTTAAAACAGGGGGTGAACACTGAAGCTTTCTTT
D gene: TRBD2; clone size: .; J gene: TRBJ2-1; V gene: TRBV24-1; CDR3 protein: CATSDPTSGRSNEQFF; CDR3 DNA: TGTGCCACCAGTGACCCCACTAGCGGGAGAAGCAATGAGCAGTTCTTC
D gene: .; clone size: many; J gene: TRBJ2-7; V gene: TRBV12-3/TRBV12-4; CDR3 protein: CASRRTALEQYF; CDR3 DNA: TGTGCCAGCAGACGGACCGCATTGGAGCAGTACTTC
D gene: TRBD2; clone size: .; J gene: TRBJ2-1; V gene: TRBV13; CDR3 protein: CASTNSGGSSYNEQFF; CDR3 DNA: TGTGCCAGCACCAATAGCGGGGGAAGCTCCTACAATGAGCAGTTCTTC
D gene: .; clone size: many; J gene: TRBJ1-1; V gene: TRBV30; CDR3 protein: CAWSVFGGTEAFF; CDR3 DNA: TGTGCCTGGAGTGTTTTCGGGGGCACTGAAGCTTTCTTT
D gene: .; clone size: many; J gene: TRBJ2-3; V gene: TRBV10-3; CDR3 protein: CAIRPGSAGDTQYF; CDR3 DNA: TGTGCCATCAGGCCGGGGAGTGCCGGGGATACGCAGTATTTT
D gene: TRBD2; clone size: many; J gene: TRBJ2-5; V gene: TRBV11-1; CDR3 protein: CASSPFGGGDSSRKTQYF; CDR3 DNA: TGTGCCAGCAGCCCATTTGGGGGGGGAGACTCCTCAAGAAAGACCCAGTACTTC
D gene: TRBD2; clone size: many; J gene: TRBJ2-2; V gene: TRBV12-3/TRBV12-4; CDR3 protein: CASSNPSRGVGELFF; CDR3 DNA: TGTGCCAGCAGTAACCCGTCGCGGGGGGTGGGGGAGCTGTTTTTT
D gene: .; clone size: many; J gene: TRBJ1-6; V gene: TRBV20-1; CDR3 protein: CSARLAGNGNNSPLHF; CDR3 DNA: TGCAGTGCTAGATTGGCAGGGAACGGAAATAATTCACCCCTCCACTTT
D gene: .; clone size: few; J gene: TRBJ2-5; V gene: TRBV20-1; CDR3 protein: CSAGPGETQYF; CDR3 DNA: TGCAGTGCCGGCCCTGGGGAGACCCAGTACTTC
D gene: TRBD2; clone size: many; J gene: TRBJ2-4; V gene: TRBV18; CDR3 protein: CASSPPLAGGIAKNIQYF; CDR3 DNA: TGTGCCAGCTCACCACCCCTAGCGGGGGGCATAGCCAAAAACATTCAGTACTTC
D gene: TRBD2; clone size: many; J gene: TRBJ2-1; V gene: TRBV2; CDR3 protein: CASSRLAGVNEQFF; CDR3 DNA: TGTGCCAGCAGTAGGCTAGCGGGGGTCAATGAGCAGTTCTTC
D gene: .; clone size: many; J gene: TRBJ1-1; V gene: TRBV5-1; CDR3 protein: CASSLMQGSEAFF; CDR3 DNA: TGCGCCAGCAGCTTGATGCAGGGTTCGGAAGCTTTCTTT
D gene: .; clone size: many; J gene: TRBJ2-7; V gene: TRBV28; CDR3 protein: CASSPSPIYEQYF; CDR3 DNA: TGTGCCAGCAGTCCCTCCCCCATCTACGAGCAGTACTTC
D gene: .; clone size: many; J gene: TRBJ1-4; V gene: TRBV20-1; CDR3 protein: CSARVRTLEKLFF; CDR3 DNA: TGCAGTGCTAGGGTCAGAACCCTAGAAAAACTGTTTTTT
D gene: TRBD2; clone size: many; J gene: TRBJ2-2; V gene: TRBV3-1; CDR3 protein: CASSQDGLAGFTGELFF; CDR3 DNA: TGTGCCAGCAGCCAAGATGGCCTAGCGGGGTTCACCGGGGAGCTGTTTTTT
D gene: TRBD1; clone size: many; J gene: TRBJ2-5; V gene: TRBV5-5; CDR3 protein: CASSLGDRDVETQYF; CDR3 DNA: TGTGCCAGCAGCTTAGGAGACAGGGACGTAGAGACCCAGTACTTC
D gene: .; clone size: many; J gene: TRBJ2-2; V gene: TRBV12-3/TRBV12-4; CDR3 protein: CASSFRANTGELFF; CDR3 DNA: TGTGCCAGCAGTTTTAGAGCGAACACCGGGGAGCTGTTTTTT
D gene: .; clone size: many; J gene: TRBJ2-3; V gene: TRBV28; CDR3 protein: CASSKGLNTDTQYF; CDR3 DNA: TGTGCCAGCAGCAAAGGGTTGAACACAGATACGCAGTATTTT
D gene: TRBD2; clone size: many; J gene: TRBJ2-5; V gene: TRBV9; CDR3 protein: CASSPRASGRETQYF; CDR3 DNA: TGTGCCAGCAGCCCTCGGGCTAGCGGGAGAGAGACCCAGTACTTC
D gene: .; clone size: many; J gene: TRBJ1-1; V gene: TRBV20-1; CDR3 protein: CSAKAHMNTEAFF; CDR3 DNA: TGCAGTGCCAAGGCTCACATGAACACTGAAGCTTTCTTT
D gene: .; clone size: many; J gene: TRBJ2-4; V gene: TRBV7-8; CDR3 protein: CASSPLDRIAKNIQYF; CDR3 DNA: TGTGCCAGCAGCCCATTGGACAGAATTGCCAAAAACATTCAGTACTTC
D gene: TRBD2; clone size: many; J gene: TRBJ2-3; V gene: TRBV27; CDR3 protein: CASSLKGSGRDFSTDTQYF; CDR3 DNA: TGTGCCAGCAGTTTAAAGGGCAGTGGGAGGGACTTTAGCACAGATACGCAGTATTTT
D gene: .; clone size: many; J gene: TRBJ2-4; V gene: TRBV2; CDR3 protein: CASSPPWDTENIQYF; CDR3 DNA: TGTGCCAGCAGCCCCCCATGGGACACCGAAAACATTCAGTACTTC
D gene: .; clone size: many; J gene: TRBJ2-5; V gene: TRBV25-1; CDR3 protein: CAIGAEQETQYF; CDR3 DNA: TGTGCCATAGGGGCGGAACAAGAGACCCAGTACTTC
D gene: TRBD2; clone size: many; J gene: TRBJ2-3; V gene: TRBV20-1; CDR3 protein: CSARDLTGTSSTDTQYF; CDR3 DNA: TGCAGTGCTAGAGACCTTACCGGGACTAGCAGCACAGATACGCAGTATTTT
D gene: .; clone size: many; J gene: TRBJ1-2; V gene: TRBV5-1; CDR3 protein: CASSLAVPGTIGYTF; CDR3 DNA: TGCGCCAGCAGCTTGGCCGTGCCCGGGACTATTGGCTACACCTTC
D gene: TRBD1; clone size: many; J gene: TRBJ1-6; V gene: TRBV5-1; CDR3 protein: CASSPTGGQGGSPLHF; CDR3 DNA: TGCGCCAGCAGCCCAACCGGGGGACAGGGAGGATCACCCCTCCACTTT
D gene: .; clone size: many; J gene: TRBJ1-1; V gene: TRBV5-1; CDR3 protein: CASSLDRAKTEAFF; CDR3 DNA: TGCGCCAGCAGCTTGGACAGGGCCAAAACTGAAGCTTTCTTT
D gene: .; clone size: many; J gene: TRBJ2-5; V gene: TRBV9; CDR3 protein: CASSVAPTRLQETQYF; CDR3 DNA: TGTGCCAGCAGCGTAGCCCCCACGCGCCTCCAAGAGACCCAGTACTTC
D gene: .; clone size: many; J gene: TRBJ1-2; V gene: TRBV5-1; CDR3 protein: CASSLEGHGYTF; CDR3 DNA: TGCGCCAGCAGCTTGGAGGGGCATGGCTACACCTTC
D gene: .; clone size: .; J gene: TRBJ2-1; V gene: TRBV4-3; CDR3 protein: CANKGLRAGHSHSYNEQFF; CDR3 DNA: TGCGCCAACAAAGGCCTGAGAGCGGGCCACAGCCACTCCTACAATGAGCAGTTCTTC
D gene: TRBD1; clone size: .; J gene: TRBJ2-2; V gene: TRBV28; CDR3 protein: CASRTRLTRQGAAGELFF; CDR3 DNA: TGTGCCAGCAGAACCCGCCTAACCCGACAGGGGGCGGCCGGGGAGCTGTTTTTT
D gene: .; clone size: many; J gene: TRBJ1-6; V gene: TRBV30; CDR3 protein: CAWSGLSPDSPLHF; CDR3 DNA: TGTGCCTGGAGTGGGCTTAGTCCGGATTCTCCCCTCCACTTT